These 17 T cell receptor beta chains originate from one sample sequenced in a study of blood T cells in healthy people across ages. Combining a sample-barcoded 5' primer with a J-beta primer mix, a second PCR ran for 7 to 11 cycles. Using its own MiXCR run on the 5' RACE reads, TCRdb lists one record per CDR3 protein. The table has over 1,200,000 distinct CDR3 sequences, roughly 64% seen once; the top ten hold 5% to 7%. Sequenced input: blood. Every receptor here comes from a man younger than 35 in good health.

This chain links TRBV9 with TRBJ2-3, with D possibly being TRBD2 (5 bases). There are 16 residues in the CDR3. From germline, CDR1 is SGDLS and CDR2 YYNGEE. V gave up 4 bases and J gave up 4 bases, with 19 bases separating them. The CDR3 reads CASSSNEGAPPDTQYF. The CDR3 DNA reads as TGTGCCAGCAGCTCGAATGAGGGAGCCCCCCCAGATACGCAGTATTTT.

The chain couples TRBV29-1 to TRBJ1-1; TRBD1 might be the D (5 bases). Trimming shortened V by 4 bases and J by 7 bases, and 16 bases separated the two germline ends. Looked up from germline, CDR1 is SQVTM and CDR2 is ANQGSEA. The CDR3 totals 13 residues. CDR3 bases: TGCAGCGTTGCTACCGTTTTGAGGGGTGAAGCTTTCTTT. Translation: CSVATVLRGEAFF.

The chain carries TRBV2 and TRBJ2-3, with D maybe TRBD2 (5 bases). Germline loops: CDR1 SNHLY, CDR2 FYNNEI. V was clipped by 6 bases and J by 2 bases, with 15 bases between them. The CDR3 is 15 residues long. The CDR3 region is CASRTTGGLTDTQYF. CDR3 nucleotides: TGTGCCAGCAGAACGACGGGCGGGCTCACAGATACGCAGTATTTT. The full variable domain, with the rest looked up from reference TRBV2 and TRBJ2-3, is EPEVTQTPSHQVTQMGQEVILRCVPISNHLYFYWYRQILGQKVEFLVSFYNNEISEKSEIFDDQFSVERPDGSNFTLKIRSTKLEDSAMYFCASRTTGGLTDTQYFGPGTRLTVL.

The table lists this clonotype with a few counts. The chain couples TRBV7-8 to TRBJ2-5, with TRBD1 matching over 9 bases. This CDR3 contains 16 residues. Trimming took 5 bases from V and 2 from J; bases not matched to a gene: 9. CDR1 and CDR2 (germline): SGHVS, FQNEAQ. The CDR3: CASSQMGTGLQETQYF. CDR3 nucleotide sequence: TGTGCCAGCAGCCAGATGGGGACAGGGTTACAAGAGACCCAGTACTTC.

This rearrangement joins TRBV10-3 to TRBJ2-5; D possibly corresponds to TRBD1 (6 bases). The CDR3 totals 13 residues. Germline CDR1 and CDR2: ENHRY and SYGVKD. Trimming left V 9 bases short and J 5 bases short, with 16 bases between. CDR3 region: CAMARGFVETQYF. The CDR3 DNA reads as TGTGCCATGGCCAGGGGTTTCGTGGAGACCCAGTACTTC.

The chain joins TRBV28 to TRBJ2-7; D uncertain. Trimming left V 5 bases short and J 2 bases short, with 16 bases between. The CDR3 runs to 15 residues. Per the germline V gene, CDR1 is MDHEN and CDR2 is SYDVKM. The CDR3 is CASSNRSPSPYEQYF. The CDR3 DNA is TGTGCCAGCAGTAATCGCTCACCGTCCCCCTACGAGCAGTACTTC.

V gene TRBV3-1 combines with J gene TRBJ2-3; unclear D gene. Trimming removed 0 bases from V and 4 bases from J, with 14 bases in between. Germline values: CDR1 LGHDT, CDR2 YNNKEL (reference sequence). CDR3 length: 16 residues. For the CDR3, the DNA is TGTGCCAGCAGCCAAGATCCACCCGTGGTGGCAGATACGCAGTATTTT. Translation: CASSQDPPVVADTQYF.

The chain is built from TRBV4-2 and TRBJ1-6; maybe TRBD1 (6 bases). V shed 4 bases and J shed 0 bases, with 22 bases lying between them. The germline V gene has CDR1 LGHNA and CDR2 YNFKEQ. This CDR3 region has 20 residues. CDR3 DNA: TGTGCCAGCAGCCCGGGGGCGAAATTATCTCTGGGCTCCTATAATTCACCCCTCCACTTT. Amino acids: CASSPGAKLSLGSYNSPLHF.

The CDR3 sequence is CASRRLEADTQYF. The CDR3 nucleotides are TGTGCCAGCAGGCGTTTGGAGGCAGATACGCAGTATTTT. The gene calls are TRBV12-3 or TRBV12-4 and TRBJ2-3; tentatively, D is TRBD2 (5 bases). The length of the CDR3 is 13 residues. Trimming removed 6 bases from V and 4 bases from J, with 11 bases in between.

This CDR3 is CASSWQANYGYTF. CDR3 bases: TGTGCCAGCAGCTGGCAAGCGAACTATGGCTACACCTTC. This chain uses TRBV11-2 with TRBJ1-2; no firm D call. Per germline, CDR1 SGHAT and CDR2 FQNNGV. The V gene lost 4 bases and the J gene lost 2 bases, with 8 bases spanning the gap. This CDR3 is built from 13 residues.

This clonotype was picked up a small number of times. This rearrangement joins TRBV6-4 to TRBJ2-3; D remains ambiguous. Germline loops: CDR1 MRHNA, CDR2 SNTAGT. CDR3 length equals 14 residues. The V end lost 2 bases, the J end lost 2 bases, and 8 bases lay between the germline ends. CDR3 amino acids: CASSDTLFTDTQYF. For the CDR3, the DNA is TGTGCCAGCAGTGACACCCTATTCACAGATACGCAGTATTTT.

The sample holds one count of this clonotype. The gene calls are TRBV13 and TRBJ2-3; the match to TRBD1 covers 11 bases. CDR1 and CDR2 from the germline V gene are PRHDT and FYEKMQ (reference sequence). The V and J ends lost 5 bases and 4 bases, in that order; junction bases with no gene match: 5. This CDR3 has 15 amino acids. CDR3 in amino acids: CASSPLGQGADTQYF. The CDR3 nucleotides read TGTGCCAGCAGCCCCCTGGGACAGGGGGCAGATACGCAGTATTTT. Based on the CDR3 plus reference TRBV13 and TRBJ2-3, the full variable domain is AAGVIQSPRHLIKEKRETATLKCYPIPRHDTVYWYQQGPGQDPQFLISFYEKMQSDKGSIPDRFSAQQFSDYHSELNMSSLELGDSALYFCASSPLGQGADTQYFGPGTRLTVL.

This clonotype was counted a few times. V usage is TRBV10-3 and J usage is TRBJ1-2; D might be TRBD1 (5 bases). Germline lookup yields CDR1 ENHRY and CDR2 SYGVKD. V lost 6 bases, J lost 5 bases, and 16 bases lay in between. This CDR3 has 14 residues. In DNA, the CDR3 is TGTGCCATCAGGCCAGGGTTTATGGGGTATGGCTACACCTTC. Its protein is CAIRPGFMGYGYTF.

The chain joins TRBV7-9 to TRBJ2-1; D is undetermined. Germline assignment: CDR1 SEHNR and CDR2 FQNEAQ (reference sequence). Trimming left V 3 bases short and J 10 bases short, with 7 bases between. The CDR3 has 11 residues. CDR3 bases: TGTGCCAGCAGCTTTTTGGAGGAGCAGTTCTTC. This encodes CASSFLEEQFF. The full variable domain, in which reference TRBV7-9 and TRBJ2-1 provide the parts outside the CDR3, is DTGVSQNPRHKITKRGQNVTFRCDPISEHNRLYWYRQTLGQGPEFLTYFQNEAQLEKSRLLSDRFSAERPKGSFSTLEIQRTEQGDSAMYLCASSFLEEQFFGPGTRLTVL.

A few counts support this clonotype. The rearrangement uses TRBV6-5 and TRBJ2-7; D is unresolved. The V end lost 0 bases, the J end lost 0 bases, and 12 bases lay between the germline ends. CDR1 and CDR2 (germline): MNHEY, SVGAGI. The CDR3 runs to 16 residues. The CDR3 region is CASSYSPNTASYEQYF. DNA of the CDR3: TGTGCCAGCAGTTACTCGCCCAACACGGCCTCCTACGAGCAGTACTTC.

There are many counts of this clonotype. CDR3 protein: CSVVPTDTQYF. As DNA, the CDR3 is TGCAGCGTGGTACCGACAGATACGCAGTATTTT. The chain joins TRBV29-1 to TRBJ2-3; D uncertain. Germline CDR1 SQVTM, CDR2 ANQGSEA. The CDR3 totals 11 residues. V lost 6 bases to trimming and J lost 3 bases, with 7 bases between them.

This clonotype was observed a handful of times. This chain uses TRBV6-5 with TRBJ2-1, with D possibly matching TRBD1 (7 bases). The CDR3 runs 15 residues. Between the trimmed V and J ends, which lost 7 bases and 0 bases, there was a span of 13 bases. Germline-derived CDR1 and CDR2 are MNHEY and SVGAGI. CDR3 in DNA: TGTGCCAGCACCGGAGGGGGCGTCTCCTACAATGAGCAGTTCTTC. Translation gives CASTGGGVSYNEQFF.